The 23 T cell receptor beta chains in this list originate from one sample, sequenced in a study of shared clonotypes between healthy human individuals. CD45RO-negative, CCR7-positively selected cells formed the naive CD8 fraction, excluding terminally differentiated effector memory CD45RA+ cells. The method was immunoSEQ multiplex PCR; TCRdb's version includes in-frame clones alone and lacks a portion of them. The sample has roughly 2.1 million clones, about 93% seen once. Sequenced material: naive CD8+ T cells from PBMCs. The receptor set was obtained from a man aged 18 to 29 in good health. Some clones in this sample may be carry-over from other donors' samples.

CDR3 DNA sequence: TGTGCCAGCAGCCTATTGACGGAGAACACTGAAGCTTTCTTT. Its protein is CASSLLTENTEAFF. This sequence joins TRBV7-8 and TRBJ1-1; D is unclear. CDR1 is SGHVS and CDR2 is FQNEAQ in the germline V gene. Trimming stripped 5 bases from V and 1 base from J, with 11 bases between. The CDR3 runs 14 residues.

This chain joins TRBV9 and TRBJ2-7; TRBD2 aligns across 8 bases. V shed 0 bases, J shed 7 bases, and the junction held 3 bases outside the gene matches. The germline CDR1 and CDR2 sequences are SGDLS and YYNGEE. The CDR3 has 13 residues. The CDR3 loop is CASSVGLAREQYF. The CDR3 DNA reads TGTGCCAGCAGCGTAGGACTAGCGCGGGAGCAGTACTTC. Supplemented by reference TRBV9 and TRBJ2-7, the full variable domain reads DSGVTQTPKHLITATGQRVTLRCSPRSGDLSVYWYQQSLDQGLQFLIQYYNGEERAKGNILERFSAQQFPDLHSELNLSSLELGDSALYFCASSVGLAREQYFGPGTRLTVT.

The rearrangement uses TRBV19 and TRBJ1-1; 7 bases fit TRBD1. Looked up from germline, CDR1 is LNHDA and CDR2 is SQIVND (reference sequence). With 7 bases clipped from V and 5 bases from J, the junction kept 7 bases outside the gene matches. The CDR3 is 13 residues long. The CDR3 here is CASKNRGWTEAFF. CDR3 DNA: TGTGCCAGTAAGAACAGGGGTTGGACTGAAGCTTTCTTT.

V gene TRBV4-3 combines with J gene TRBJ2-1; D uncertain. The CDR3 is 16 residues long. V dropped 1 base and J dropped 2 bases, with 12 bases sitting between them. The germline V gene encodes CDR1 LGHNA and CDR2 YSLEER. Here the CDR3 DNA reads TGCGCCAGCAGCCAAGTTTTACTAACCCCCTACAATGAGCAGTTCTTC. It specifies CASSQVLLTPYNEQFF.

The V call is TRBV7-9, the J call TRBJ1-1, with unresolved D. The CDR3 runs to 12 residues. The V end lost 5 bases, the J end lost 4 bases, and 8 bases lay between the germline ends. Germline V gene data show CDR1 as SEHNR and CDR2 as FQNEAQ (reference sequence). CDR3 DNA sequence: TGTGCCAGCAGCCTCTCTTTCACTGAAGCTTTCTTT. Amino acid sequence: CASSLSFTEAFF.

The chain couples TRBV27 to TRBJ2-7; possibly TRBD2 for D (5 bases). The CDR3 has 19 residues. The V end lost 6 bases, the J end lost 2 bases, and 29 bases lay between the germline ends. CDR1 MNHEY and CDR2 SMNVEV come from the germline V gene (reference sequence). The CDR3 DNA is TGTGCCAGCAGAAAAGGCGGAGTGGGCCCGGAGGAGGTGACCTACGAGCAGTACTTC. Its translation: CASRKGGVGPEEVTYEQYF.

This chain connects TRBV7-9 to TRBJ1-1, with 7 bases matching TRBD1. The CDR3 runs to 13 residues. The junction had 6 bases not matched to a gene; V was cut back by 10 bases and J by 1 base. In germline, CDR1 is SEHNR, CDR2 FQNEAQ (reference sequence). For the CDR3, the DNA is TGTGCCACGAGAACAGGGGCGAACACTGAAGCTTTCTTT. It yields the protein CATRTGANTEAFF.

The chain couples TRBV27 to TRBJ1-2; a possible D gene is TRBD1 (5 bases). Per the germline V gene, CDR1 is MNHEY and CDR2 is SMNVEV (reference sequence). Trimming shortened V by 10 bases and J by 8 bases, and 17 bases separated the two germline ends. CDR3 size: 12 residues. The CDR3 coding sequence is TGTGCCACCATGGGGGTTGTGTCCGGCTACACCTTC. Translating it yields CATMGVVSGYTF.

The chain employs TRBV30 and TRBJ2-1; D not certain. Trimming removed 0 bases at V and 6 bases at J, with 12 bases between. The CDR3 length is 14 residues. From germline, CDR1 is GTSNPN and CDR2 SVGIG (reference sequence). The CDR3 loop is CAWSVVGIFNEQFF. The CDR3 nucleotides read TGTGCCTGGAGTGTAGTTGGGATATTCAATGAGCAGTTCTTC.

V usage is TRBV27 and J usage is TRBJ2-7; no definite D call. Trimming removed 0 bases at V and 7 bases at J, with 16 bases between. Germline loops: CDR1 MNHEY, CDR2 SMNVEV (reference sequence). The CDR3 runs to 15 residues. The CDR3: CASSLSSYSPREQYF. The CDR3 DNA is TGTGCCAGCAGTTTATCTTCCTATTCCCCCCGGGAGCAGTACTTC.

This chain uses TRBV19 with TRBJ2-2; D unclear. Germline loops: CDR1 LNHDA, CDR2 SQIVND (reference sequence). The CDR3 has 15 residues. Trimming removed 8 bases from V and 6 bases from J, with 19 bases in between. The CDR3 reads CASWTPKRAPGELFF. CDR3 nucleotide sequence: TGTGCCAGTTGGACCCCTAAACGTGCCCCCGGGGAGCTGTTTTTT.

V gene TRBV4-1 combines with J gene TRBJ2-1; TRBD2 matches at 9 bases. J lost 8 bases, V lost 1 base, and 6 bases had no gene match. Per the germline V gene, CDR1 is MGHRA and CDR2 is YSYEKL. This CDR3 has 15 residues. The CDR3 sequence: CASSQVGTSFHEQFF. The CDR3 DNA follows: TGCGCCAGCAGCCAAGTGGGGACTAGCTTCCATGAGCAGTTCTTC.

Points on this clone: Within the sample, other DNA sequences also encode this same CDR3. The chain carries TRBV4-3 and TRBJ2-7; unclear D gene. CDR3 size: 14 residues. The V end lost 1 base, the J end lost 0 bases, and 7 bases lay between the germline ends. Germline V gives CDR1 LGHNA, CDR2 YSLEER. The CDR3 reads CASSQGTPSYEQYF. The CDR3 nucleotides are TGCGCCAGCAGCCAAGGAACACCCTCCTACGAGCAGTACTTC.

The chain employs TRBV27 and TRBJ1-1; no clear D gene. Germline CDR1 and CDR2: MNHEY and SMNVEV (reference sequence). The CDR3 runs to 14 residues. The V end was cut by 3 bases, the J end by 4 bases, with 12 bases between. The CDR3 nucleotides are TGTGCCAGCAGTTTCGGACCGCTAGCCACTGAAGCTTTCTTT. Translation: CASSFGPLATEAFF.

The rearrangement joins TRBV27 to TRBJ1-4, with 11 bases fitting TRBD1. Germline V gene data show CDR1 as MNHEY and CDR2 as SMNVEV (reference sequence). This CDR3 is built from 20 residues. V lost 2 bases, J lost 4 bases, and 15 bases stayed unmatched. CDR3 amino acids: CASSLRQFRTGGPNNEKLFF. The CDR3 coding sequence is TGTGCCAGCAGTTTACGACAATTTAGGACAGGGGGCCCCAATAATGAAAAACTGTTTTTT.

The chain recombines TRBV27 with TRBJ1-3; TRBD1 matches 7 bases. Trimming took 6 bases from V and 2 from J; bases not matched to a gene: 4. Germline lookup yields CDR1 MNHEY and CDR2 SMNVEV (reference sequence). CDR3 length equals 14 residues. The CDR3 region is CASRPTGAGNTIYF. The CDR3 coding sequence is TGTGCCAGCAGGCCAACAGGGGCTGGAAACACCATATATTTT.

V is TRBV28 and J is TRBJ2-5; no clear D gene. The assigned J gene may be wrong: the sequence end matches TRBJ2-7 better. This CDR3 region has 12 residues. CDR1 MDHEN and CDR2 SYDVKM come from the germline V gene. The CDR3 nucleotides read TGTGCCAGCAGTTTATGGGGGTACGAGCAGTACTTC. Translating gives CASSLWGYEQYF.

The chain uses TRBV7-9 and TRBJ1-5, with D unresolved. Trimming removed 1 base from V and 9 bases from J, with 7 bases in between. The CDR3 covers 12 residues. The germline V gene has CDR1 SEHNR and CDR2 FQNEAQ (reference sequence). The CDR3 sequence: CASSLGWGPQHF. As DNA, the CDR3 is TGTGCCAGCAGCTTAGGATGGGGGCCCCAGCATTTT.

The chain joins TRBV27 to TRBJ2-3; TRBD2 is a possible D gene (6 bases). Per the germline V gene, CDR1 is MNHEY and CDR2 is SMNVEV (reference sequence). V was pared by 2 bases and J by 7 bases, with 13 bases between. CDR3 length equals 14 residues. The CDR3 DNA is TGTGCCAGCAGTTTAGGGACGGGAGTTAATACGCAGTATTTT. Translation: CASSLGTGVNTQYF.

CDR3 sequence: CASSLRLRGDDGYTF. CDR3 coding DNA: TGTGCCAGCAGTTTAAGGTTAAGGGGGGACGATGGCTACACCTTC. The J gene is TRBJ1-2, the V gene TRBV27; maybe TRBD1 (6 bases). The V gene's germline CDR1 is MNHEY and CDR2 SMNVEV (reference sequence). This CDR3 spans 15 amino acids. The V end lost 2 bases, the J end lost 6 bases, and 16 bases lay between the germline ends.

The J gene is TRBJ2-7, the V gene TRBV6-6, with a possible D match to TRBD1 (6 bases). The CDR3 runs 14 residues. V dropped 2 bases and J dropped 5 bases, with 13 bases sitting between them. Germline V gene data show CDR1 as MNHNY and CDR2 as SVGAGI (reference sequence). The CDR3 DNA is TGTGCCAGCAGTTACGCAGGGGATCGGGACGAGCAGTACTTC. This sequence encodes CASSYAGDRDEQYF.

The chain couples TRBV6-6 to TRBJ2-7, with 8 nucleotides matching TRBD2. The germline V gene has CDR1 MNHNY and CDR2 SVGAGI (reference sequence). V was clipped by 8 bases and J by 0 bases; unmatched bases: 6. This CDR3 spans 14 amino acids. CDR3 DNA sequence: TGTGCCAGCGGAGAGCGGGGGAACTCCTACGAGCAGTACTTC. This encodes CASGERGNSYEQYF.

The CDR3 region is CAISGSGANVLTF. The CDR3 DNA reads as TGTGCCATCAGCGGCTCTGGGGCCAACGTCCTGACTTTC. The chain is built from TRBV10-3 and TRBJ2-6; D not resolved. The CDR3 consists of 13 residues. The V and J ends lost 6 bases and 0 bases respectively, with 3 bases between them. Germline V gene data show CDR1 as ENHRY and CDR2 as SYGVKD.